This passage covers 18 T cell receptor beta chains from one sample sequenced in a study of blood T cell repertoires in COVID-19. The assay was immunoSEQ multiplex PCR, and TCRdb's table has in-frame clones only and misses some. The sample has about 300,000 clones; 90% are singletons. The sequencing sample was made of PBMCs or T cells enriched from blood (not recorded which). Receptor source: a woman younger than 35 with acute COVID-19.

The genes are TRBV28 and TRBJ1-1; tentatively, D is TRBD1 (6 bases). The CDR3 is 13 residues long. Germline assignment: CDR1 MDHEN and CDR2 SYDVKM. Deletions cut 8 bases from V and 1 base from J, with 11 bases between. The CDR3 region is CASLRGGNTEAFF. The CDR3 DNA reads as TGTGCCAGCCTGAGGGGGGGGAACACTGAAGCTTTCTTT.

This clone has a handful of counts. The chain recombines TRBV19 with TRBJ1-3, with 7 bases identical to TRBD1. Germline V gene sequence: CDR1 LNHDA, CDR2 SQIVND (reference sequence). Trimming removed 5 bases from V and 1 base from J; junction bases left unmatched: 11. CDR3 size: 17 residues. DNA for the CDR3: TGTGCCAGTAGTCTAATACTAGACAGGGTGTCTGGAAACACCATATATTTT. As protein: CASSLILDRVSGNTIYF.

This rearrangement joins TRBV6-4 to TRBJ1-3; no definite D call. This CDR3 has 14 residues. Trimming took off 2 bases at V and 2 bases at J, with 7 bases between the two ends. Germline V gives CDR1 MRHNA, CDR2 SNTAGT. The CDR3 nucleotides read TGTGCCAGCAGTGACGCGGGGACTGGAAACACCATATATTTT. Protein sequence: CASSDAGTGNTIYF.

This rearrangement joins TRBV29-1 to TRBJ1-1, with D tentatively TRBD1 (6 bases). CDR1 SQVTM and CDR2 ANQGSEA come from the germline V gene. The CDR3 runs 14 residues. Trimming removed 6 bases at V and 1 base at J, with 15 bases between. CDR3 region: CSVRDTAPNTEAFF. CDR3 sequence (DNA): TGCAGCGTCCGGGACACAGCCCCGAACACTGAAGCTTTCTTT.

The chain has TRBV9 and TRBJ2-5, with TRBD2 identical over 12 bases. This CDR3 has 17 amino acids. The V segment lost 0 bases and the J segment 5 bases; nucleotides outside the gene matches: 8. Germline CDR1 and CDR2: SGDLS and YYNGEE. The CDR3: CASSVGPSGRATETQYF. In DNA, the CDR3 is TGTGCCAGCAGCGTAGGCCCTAGCGGGAGGGCCACGGAGACCCAGTACTTC.

The rearrangement joins TRBV3-1 (or the pseudogene TRBV3-2) to TRBJ2-1; 14 nucleotides line up with TRBD2. Germline V gene data show CDR1 as LGHDT and CDR2 as YNNKEL (reference sequence). The J segment lost 8 bases and the V segment lost 4 bases, leaving 4 bases of the junction unmatched. The CDR3 contains 15 residues. CDR3 coding DNA: TGTGCCAGCAGCCTGACTAGCGGGAGGGGCGATGAGCAGTTCTTC. Protein product: CASSLTSGRGDEQFF.

The CDR3 here is CASSIDGIPGRDEQFF. The CDR3 DNA reads TGTGCCAGTAGTATAGATGGTATCCCCGGGAGGGATGAGCAGTTCTTC. The chain couples TRBV19 to TRBJ2-1, with 8 bases that match TRBD2. The germline CDR1 and CDR2 sequences are LNHDA and SQIVND (reference sequence). The J segment lost 8 bases and the V segment lost 0 bases, leaving 9 bases of the junction unmatched. The CDR3 is 16 residues long.

The chain recombines TRBV28 with TRBJ1-2; 8 bases agree with TRBD1. The CDR3 spans 14 residues. CDR1 is MDHEN and CDR2 is SYDVKM in the germline V gene. The trim removed 4 bases at V and 3 bases at J, leaving 4 bases unmatched. In DNA form, the CDR3 reads TGTGCCAGCAGTTACCTACAGGGGGACTATGGCTACACCTTC. Amino acids: CASSYLQGDYGYTF.

The chain combines TRBV5-1 with TRBJ2-3; 11 nucleotides agree with TRBD2. With 1 base clipped from V and 5 bases from J, the junction kept 3 bases outside the gene matches. The CDR3 has 15 residues. Germline CDR1 and CDR2: SGHRS and YFSETQ. The CDR3 bases are TGCGCCAGCAGCTTGCTAGCGGGAGGCCAAGATACGCAGTATTTT. This sequence encodes CASSLLAGGQDTQYF.

J is TRBJ2-5 and V is TRBV5-4, with 12 bases matching TRBD2. CDR3 length equals 16 residues. Germline assignment: CDR1 SGHNT and CDR2 YYREEE (reference sequence). V trimming: 3 bases; J trimming: 5 bases; junction bases outside the gene matches: 8. The CDR3, as DNA: TGTGCCAGCAGCTCCTGGACTAGCGGGATTGAGGAGACCCAGTACTTC. The encoded protein is CASSSWTSGIEETQYF.

CDR3 DNA sequence: TGTGCCAGCAGCCAGGAGGGACTAGCGGGAGGGCCTTGGAATGAGCAGTTCTTC. This encodes CASSQEGLAGGPWNEQFF. The chain has TRBV3-1 (or the pseudogene TRBV3-2) and TRBJ2-1; TRBD2 agrees at 16 bases. This CDR3 contains 18 residues. The germline V gene has CDR1 LGHDT and CDR2 YNNKEL (reference sequence). V gave up 3 bases and J gave up 7 bases; unmatched junction bases: 9.

CDR3 nucleotides: TGTGCCAGCAGTGACTCGTCTCTAGCGGGAGGGGCAGATACGCAGTATTTT. It yields the protein CASSDSSLAGGADTQYF. This chain joins TRBV6-4 and TRBJ2-3; 12 bases are a match to TRBD2. V shed 0 bases, J shed 4 bases, and the junction held 5 bases outside the gene matches. The germline V gene encodes CDR1 MRHNA and CDR2 SNTAGT. The CDR3 is 17 amino acids.

There are a few counts of this clone. This chain uses TRBV7-2 with TRBJ2-3; possibly TRBD1 for D (7 bases). Germline CDR1 and CDR2: SGHTA and FQGNSA. The length of the CDR3 is 13 residues. Trimming left V 3 bases short and J 6 bases short, with 10 bases between. DNA for the CDR3: TGTGCCAGCAGCTTCAGGGGGACTGATACGCAGTATTTT. Its protein is CASSFRGTDTQYF. The whole variable domain, filled in from reference TRBV7-2 and TRBJ2-3, reads GAGVSQSPSNKVTEKGKDVELRCDPISGHTALYWYRQSLGQGLEFLIYFQGNSAPDKSGLPSDRFSAERTGGSVSTLTIQRTQQEDSAVYLCASSFRGTDTQYFGPGTRLTVL.

The chain carries TRBV29-1 and TRBJ1-1; D possibly corresponds to TRBD1 (6 bases). Trimming shortened V by 1 base and J by 7 bases, and 19 bases separated the two germline ends. Germline-derived CDR1 and CDR2 are SQVTM and ANQGSEA. This CDR3 contains 15 residues. The CDR3 DNA reads TGCAGCGTTGAAGGAGGTCGCCGGGACAAACGTGAAGCTTTCTTT. Translating it yields CSVEGGRRDKREAFF.

Only a few counts were recorded for this clone. Distinct nucleotide sequences in the sample also encode this CDR3. The chain recombines TRBV27 with TRBJ2-7; TRBD2 matches at 12 bases. The ends lost 5 bases at V and 7 bases at J; junction bases unmatched: 6. The CDR3 is 14 residues long. Germline lookup yields CDR1 MNHEY and CDR2 SMNVEV (reference sequence). The CDR3 DNA reads as TGTGCCAGCAGTCTCCTAGCGGGAGGGCGAGAGCAGTACTTC. Protein sequence: CASSLLAGGREQYF.

The V call is TRBV7-6, the J call TRBJ2-3; 7 bases are shared with TRBD2. V shed 3 bases, J shed 0 bases, and the junction held 9 bases outside the gene matches. Germline V CDR1 and CDR2: SGHVS, FNYEAQ. The CDR3 sequence is 17 residues long. Here the CDR3 DNA reads TGTGCCAGCAGCTTGGGGAGCGGGATGGCTAGCACAGATACGCAGTATTTT. As protein: CASSLGSGMASTDTQYF. Combining the CDR3 with reference TRBV7-6 and TRBJ2-3 gives the whole variable domain GAGVSQSPRYKVTKRGQDVALRCDPISGHVSLYWYRQALGQGPEFLTYFNYEAQQDKSGLPNDRFSAERPEGSISTLTIQRTEQRDSAMYRCASSLGSGMASTDTQYFGPGTRLTVL.

The gene calls are TRBV6-5 and TRBJ1-1; D unclear. CDR1 MNHEY and CDR2 SVGAGI come from the germline V gene. V was trimmed by 8 bases and J by 1 base, leaving 14 bases between them. This CDR3 spans 14 amino acids. The chain's CDR3 is CASAELEGNTEAFF. The CDR3 coding sequence is TGTGCCAGCGCTGAACTAGAGGGGAACACTGAAGCTTTCTTT.

The J gene is TRBJ2-6, the V gene TRBV18, with a weak D call TRBD2 (5 bases). V lost 6 bases to trimming and J lost 2 bases, with 8 bases between them. Per the germline V gene, CDR1 is KGHSH and CDR2 is LQKENI. This CDR3 region has 14 residues. The CDR3 coding sequence is TGTGCCAGCTCCCCTAGCACTGGGGCCAACGTCCTGACTTTC. It specifies CASSPSTGANVLTF.